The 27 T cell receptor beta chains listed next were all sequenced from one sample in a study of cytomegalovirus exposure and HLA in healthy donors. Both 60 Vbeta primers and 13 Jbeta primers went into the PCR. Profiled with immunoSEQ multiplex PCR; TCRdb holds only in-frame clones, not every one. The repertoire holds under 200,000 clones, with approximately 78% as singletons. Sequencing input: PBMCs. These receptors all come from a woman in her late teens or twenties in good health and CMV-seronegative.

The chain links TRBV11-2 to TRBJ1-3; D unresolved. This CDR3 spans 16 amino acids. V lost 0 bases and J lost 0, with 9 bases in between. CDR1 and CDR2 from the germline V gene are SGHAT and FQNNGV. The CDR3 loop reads CASSLDTASSGNTIYF. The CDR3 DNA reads TGTGCCAGCAGCTTAGATACCGCGAGCTCTGGAAACACCATATATTTT.

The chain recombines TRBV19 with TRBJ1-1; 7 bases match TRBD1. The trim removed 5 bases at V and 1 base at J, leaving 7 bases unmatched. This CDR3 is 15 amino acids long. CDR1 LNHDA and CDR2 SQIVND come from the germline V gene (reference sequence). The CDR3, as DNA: TGTGCCAGTAGTCCACGACAGGGAACGAACACTGAAGCTTTCTTT. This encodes CASSPRQGTNTEAFF.

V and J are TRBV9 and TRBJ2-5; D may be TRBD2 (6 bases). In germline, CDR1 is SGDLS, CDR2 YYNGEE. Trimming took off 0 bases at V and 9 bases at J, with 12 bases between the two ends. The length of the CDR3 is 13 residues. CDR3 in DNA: TGTGCCAGCAGCGTAGTCCCAGGGAGGTCCCAGTACTTC. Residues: CASSVVPGRSQYF.

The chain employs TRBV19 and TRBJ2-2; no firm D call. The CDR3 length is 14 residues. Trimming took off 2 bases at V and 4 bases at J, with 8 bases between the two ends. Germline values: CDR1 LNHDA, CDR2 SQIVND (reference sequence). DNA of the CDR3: TGTGCCAGTAGTATAATTACTGGCACCGGGGAGCTGTTTTTT. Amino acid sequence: CASSIITGTGELFF.

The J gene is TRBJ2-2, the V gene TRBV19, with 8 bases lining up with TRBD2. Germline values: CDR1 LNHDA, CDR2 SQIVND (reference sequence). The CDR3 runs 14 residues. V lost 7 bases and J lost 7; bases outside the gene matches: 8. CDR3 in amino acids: CASISGRSFGELFF. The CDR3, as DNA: TGTGCCAGTATAAGCGGGAGAAGTTTCGGGGAGCTGTTTTTT.

The DNA for the CDR3 is TGTGCCAGCCGACTGGCCCAGGGACAGGGACATCACGCAGCTTTCTTT. Its translation: CASRLAQGQGHHAAFF. The chain joins TRBV28 to TRBJ1-1, with 9 bases aligning to TRBD1. The CDR3 is 16 residues long. V lost 8 bases, J lost 10 bases, and 20 bases stayed unmatched. Germline V gene sequence: CDR1 MDHEN, CDR2 SYDVKM. The whole variable domain, filled in from reference TRBV28 and TRBJ1-1, reads DVKVTQSSRYLVKRTGEKVFLECVQDMDHENMFWYRQDPGLGLRLIYFSYDVKMKEKGDIPEGYSVSREKKERFSLILESASTNQTSMYLCASRLAQGQGHHAAFFGQGTRLTVV.

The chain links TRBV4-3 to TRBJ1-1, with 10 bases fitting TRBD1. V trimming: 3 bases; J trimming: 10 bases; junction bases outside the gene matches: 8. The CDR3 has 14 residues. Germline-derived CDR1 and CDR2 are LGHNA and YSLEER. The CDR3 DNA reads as TGCGCCAGCAGCCAGGAGACAGGGGGCAAGGGAGCTTTCTTT. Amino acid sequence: CASSQETGGKGAFF.

The CDR3 DNA reads as TGTGCCAGCAGCCTCGGGACTGTCTATGGCTACACCTTC. This gives the protein CASSLGTVYGYTF. This chain joins TRBV5-8 and TRBJ1-2, with D possibly being TRBD1 (5 bases). The CDR3 extends over 13 amino acids. The V gene's germline CDR1 is SGHTS and CDR2 YDEGEE. V was shortened by 4 bases and J by 4 bases, with 11 bases between the two germline ends.

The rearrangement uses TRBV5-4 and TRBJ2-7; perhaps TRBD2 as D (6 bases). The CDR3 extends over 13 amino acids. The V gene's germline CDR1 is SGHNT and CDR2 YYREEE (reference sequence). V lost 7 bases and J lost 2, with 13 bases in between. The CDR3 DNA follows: TGTGCCAGCGGCGGGACGTCTACCTACGAGCAGTACTTC. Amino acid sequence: CASGGTSTYEQYF.

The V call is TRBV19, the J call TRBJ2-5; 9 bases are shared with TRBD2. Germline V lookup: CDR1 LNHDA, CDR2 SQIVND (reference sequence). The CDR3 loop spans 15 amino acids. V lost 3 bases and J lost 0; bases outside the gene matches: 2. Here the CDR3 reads CASSITSGHQETQYF. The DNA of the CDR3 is TGTGCCAGTAGTATCACTAGCGGGCACCAAGAGACCCAGTACTTC.

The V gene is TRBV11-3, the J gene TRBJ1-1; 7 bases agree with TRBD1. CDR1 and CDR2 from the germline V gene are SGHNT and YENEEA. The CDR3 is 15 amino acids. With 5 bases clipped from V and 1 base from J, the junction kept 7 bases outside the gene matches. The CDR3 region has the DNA TGTGCCAGCAGCATACCACAGGGGAGGAACACTGAAGCTTTCTTT. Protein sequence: CASSIPQGRNTEAFF. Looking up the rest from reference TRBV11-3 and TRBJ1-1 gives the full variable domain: EAGVVQSPRYKIIEKKQPVAFWCNPISGHNTLYWYLQNLGQGPELLIRYENEEAVDDSQLPKDRFSAERLKGVDSTLKIQPAELGDSAVYLCASSIPQGRNTEAFFGQGTRLTVV.

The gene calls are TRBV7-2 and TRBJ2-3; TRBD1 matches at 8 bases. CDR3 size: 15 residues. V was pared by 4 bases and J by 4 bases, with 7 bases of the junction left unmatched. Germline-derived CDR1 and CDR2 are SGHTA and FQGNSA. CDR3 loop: CASSSTGATSDTQYF. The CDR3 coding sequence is TGTGCCAGCAGCTCGACAGGGGCCACATCAGATACGCAGTATTTT.

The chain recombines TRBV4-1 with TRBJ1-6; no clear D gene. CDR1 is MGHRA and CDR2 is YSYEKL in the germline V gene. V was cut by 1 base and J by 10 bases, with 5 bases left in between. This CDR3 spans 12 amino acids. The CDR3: CASSQALSPLHF. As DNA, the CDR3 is TGCGCCAGCAGCCAAGCCTTATCACCCCTCCACTTT.

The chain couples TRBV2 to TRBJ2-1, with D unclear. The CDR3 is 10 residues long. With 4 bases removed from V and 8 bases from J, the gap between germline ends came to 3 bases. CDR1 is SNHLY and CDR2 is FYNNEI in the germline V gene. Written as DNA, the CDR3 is TGTGCCAGCAGTGTATATGAGCAGTTCTTC. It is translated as CASSVYEQFF.

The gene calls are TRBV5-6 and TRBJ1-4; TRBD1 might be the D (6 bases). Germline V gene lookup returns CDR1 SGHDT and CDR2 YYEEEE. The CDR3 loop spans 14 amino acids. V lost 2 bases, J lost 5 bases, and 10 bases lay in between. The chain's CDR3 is CASSFYRANEKLFF. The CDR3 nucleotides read TGTGCCAGCAGCTTTTACAGGGCGAATGAAAAACTGTTTTTT.

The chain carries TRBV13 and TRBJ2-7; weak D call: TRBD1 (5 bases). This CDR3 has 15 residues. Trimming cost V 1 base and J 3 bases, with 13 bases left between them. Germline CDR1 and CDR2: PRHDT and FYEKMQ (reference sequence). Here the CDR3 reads CASSLAGRAFYEQYF. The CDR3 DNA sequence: TGTGCCAGCAGCTTAGCTGGCAGGGCCTTCTACGAGCAGTACTTC.

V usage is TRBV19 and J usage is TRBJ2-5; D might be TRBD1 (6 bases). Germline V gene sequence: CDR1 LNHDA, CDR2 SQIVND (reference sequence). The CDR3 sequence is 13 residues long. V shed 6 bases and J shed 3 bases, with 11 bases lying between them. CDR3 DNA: TGTGCCAGTAGCTGGGACACGGAAGAGACCCAGTACTTC. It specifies CASSWDTEETQYF. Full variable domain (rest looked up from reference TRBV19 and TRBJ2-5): DGGITQSPKYLFRKEGQNVTLSCEQNLNHDAMYWYRQDPGQGLRLIYYSQIVNDFQKGDIAEGYSVSREKKESFPLTVTSAQKNPTAFYLCASSWDTEETQYFGPGTRLLVL.

CDR3 DNA: TGCAGCGTAGGTCACGACGGACTATCCACAGATACGCAGTATTTT. This codes for CSVGHDGLSTDTQYF. The gene calls are TRBV29-1 and TRBJ2-3; D might be TRBD2 (6 bases). Trimming removed 6 bases from V and 2 bases from J, with 18 bases in between. Germline lookup yields CDR1 SQVTM and CDR2 ANQGSEA. This CDR3 is built from 15 residues.

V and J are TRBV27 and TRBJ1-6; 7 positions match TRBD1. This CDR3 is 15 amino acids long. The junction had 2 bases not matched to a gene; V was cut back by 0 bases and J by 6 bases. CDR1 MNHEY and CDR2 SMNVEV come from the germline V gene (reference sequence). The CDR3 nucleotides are TGTGCCAGCAGTTTATCGGGACAGCCTAATTCACCCCTCCACTTT. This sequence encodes CASSLSGQPNSPLHF.

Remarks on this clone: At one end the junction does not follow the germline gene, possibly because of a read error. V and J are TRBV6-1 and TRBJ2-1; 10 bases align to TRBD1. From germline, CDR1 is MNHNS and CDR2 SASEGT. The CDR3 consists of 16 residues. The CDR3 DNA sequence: TGTGCCAGCAGTGAAGGGGAGACAGGGGGCTTCGATGAGCGGTTCTTC. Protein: CASSEGETGGFDERFF.

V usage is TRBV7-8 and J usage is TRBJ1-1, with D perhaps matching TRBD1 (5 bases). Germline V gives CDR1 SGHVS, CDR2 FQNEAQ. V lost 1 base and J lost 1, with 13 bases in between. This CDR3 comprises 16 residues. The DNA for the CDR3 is TGTGCCAGCAGCTTAGTGGTCAGGGATACGAACACTGAAGCTTTCTTT. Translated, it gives CASSLVVRDTNTEAFF.

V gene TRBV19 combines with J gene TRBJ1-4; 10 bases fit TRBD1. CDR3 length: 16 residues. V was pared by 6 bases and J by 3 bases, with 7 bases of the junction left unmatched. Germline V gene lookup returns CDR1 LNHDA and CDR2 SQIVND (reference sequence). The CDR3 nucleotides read TGTGCCAGTAGAATGGACAGGGGGGGCCCTAATGAAAAACTGTTTTTT. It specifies CASRMDRGGPNEKLFF.

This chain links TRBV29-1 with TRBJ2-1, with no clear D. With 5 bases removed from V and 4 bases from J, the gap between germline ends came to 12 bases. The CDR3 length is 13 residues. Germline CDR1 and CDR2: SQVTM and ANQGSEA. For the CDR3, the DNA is TGCAGCGTTTCGGAGACGCAATACAATGAGCAGTTCTTC. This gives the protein CSVSETQYNEQFF.

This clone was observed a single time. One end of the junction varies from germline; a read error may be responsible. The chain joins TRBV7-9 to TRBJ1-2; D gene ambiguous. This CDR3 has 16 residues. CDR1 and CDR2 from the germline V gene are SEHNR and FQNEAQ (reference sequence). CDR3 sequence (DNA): TGTTCCAGCAGCTTAGAACTAGGAGGCGCGTTGGATGGCTACACCTTC. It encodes CSSSLELGGALDGYTF.

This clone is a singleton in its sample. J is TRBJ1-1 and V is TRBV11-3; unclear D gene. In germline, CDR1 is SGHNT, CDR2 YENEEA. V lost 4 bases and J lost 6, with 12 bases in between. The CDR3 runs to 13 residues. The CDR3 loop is CASSSSIPAEAFF. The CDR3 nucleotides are TGTGCCAGCAGCTCAAGTATACCGGCTGAAGCTTTCTTT.

CDR3 DNA: TGTGCCACCAGCAGAGATCGAACAGGGGGCGGAAACACCATATATTTT. Translating gives CATSRDRTGGGNTIYF. The rearrangement uses TRBV15 and TRBJ1-3, with TRBD1 matching 9 bases. Trimming took 0 bases from V and 4 from J; bases not matched to a gene: 4. The CDR3 covers 16 residues. The germline CDR1 and CDR2 sequences are LNHNV and YYDKDF (reference sequence).

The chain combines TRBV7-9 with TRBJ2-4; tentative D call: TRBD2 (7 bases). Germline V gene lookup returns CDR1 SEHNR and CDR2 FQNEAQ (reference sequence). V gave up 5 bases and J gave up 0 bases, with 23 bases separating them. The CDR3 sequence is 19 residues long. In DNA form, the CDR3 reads TGTGCCAGCAGCCTCCCGCCTAGCGGAGAGGGGGTAGCCAAAAACATTCAGTACTTC. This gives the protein CASSLPPSGEGVAKNIQYF.